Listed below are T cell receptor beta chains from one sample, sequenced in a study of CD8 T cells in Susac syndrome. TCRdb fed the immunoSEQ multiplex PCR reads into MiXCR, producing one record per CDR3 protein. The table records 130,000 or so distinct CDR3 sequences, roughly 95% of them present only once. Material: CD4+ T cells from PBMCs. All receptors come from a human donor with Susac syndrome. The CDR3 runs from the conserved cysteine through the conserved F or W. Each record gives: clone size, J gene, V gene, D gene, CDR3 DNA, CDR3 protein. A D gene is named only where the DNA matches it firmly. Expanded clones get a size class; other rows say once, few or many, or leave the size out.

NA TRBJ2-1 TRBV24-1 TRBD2 TGTGCCACCAGTGATTTTCCTGTGGGAGGGGACAATGAGCAGTTCTTC CATSDFPVGGDNEQFF
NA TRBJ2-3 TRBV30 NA TGTGCCTGGACGTTGGAAACGGGCTACCCCACAGATACGCAGTATTTT CAWTLETGYPTDTQYF
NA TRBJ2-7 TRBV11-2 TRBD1 TGTGCCAGCAGCTTAGGGGGTGGGCAGGGGGCTCCGGAGCAGTACTTC CASSLGGGQGAPEQYF
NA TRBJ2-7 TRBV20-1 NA TGCAGTGCTACGGACGTTCGGCAGGGGCTCTACGAGCAGTACTTC CSATDVRQGLYEQYF
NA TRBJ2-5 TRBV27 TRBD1 TGTGCCAGCAGTTTACCCCACCCCGGGACAGACCAAGAGACCCAGTACTTC CASSLPHPGTDQETQYF
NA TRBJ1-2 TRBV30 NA TGTGCCTGCAGGCTCCCTGTCTATGGCTACACCTTC CACRLPVYGYTF
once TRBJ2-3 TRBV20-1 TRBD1 TGCAGTGCTCTGGACAGGGGGAACACAGATACGCAGTATTTT CSALDRGNTDTQYF
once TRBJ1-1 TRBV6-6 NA TGTGCCAGCAGTTACGAAGGATACACTGAAGCTTTCTTT CASSYEGYTEAFF
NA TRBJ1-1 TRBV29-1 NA TGCAGCGTTGGACTCGCAAACATGGCTTTCTTT CSVGLANMAFF
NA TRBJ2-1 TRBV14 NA TGTGCCAGCAGCACTCATGTCAATGAGCAGTTCTTC CASSTHVNEQFF
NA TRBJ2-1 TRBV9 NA TGTGCCAGCAGCGGACCCCAGGGGAAGCACAATGAGCAGTTCTTC CASSGPQGKHNEQFF
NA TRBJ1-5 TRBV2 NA TGTGCCAGCAGCCCAGAAGAGATGGGGGCTCAGCCCCAGCATTTT CASSPEEMGAQPQHF
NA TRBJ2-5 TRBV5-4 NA TGTGCCAGCAGCGCCCCGGGCCGCTTAAAGGGGGAGACCCAGTACTTC CASSAPGRLKGETQYF
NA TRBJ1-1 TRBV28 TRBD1 TGTGCCAGCAGTTCGGGACAGGCCACAGGGACTGAAGCTTTCTTT CASSSGQATGTEAFF
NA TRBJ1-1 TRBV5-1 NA TGCGCCAGCAGCGGGGGACCCTCCCTTGAAGCTTTCTTT CASSGGPSLEAFF
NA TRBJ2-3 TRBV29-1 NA TGCAGCGCGCTCTATCTTGATACGCAGTATTTT CSALYLDTQYF
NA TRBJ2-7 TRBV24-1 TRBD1 TGTGCCACCAGTGATGGGGGACAGTACGAGCAGTACTTC CATSDGGQYEQYF
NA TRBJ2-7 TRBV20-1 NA TGCAGTGCTATTCCCCTTAGCGGTACATCAGTCCCCTACGAGCAGTACTTC CSAIPLSGTSVPYEQYF
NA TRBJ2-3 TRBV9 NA TGTGCCAGCAGCGTAACCCCCAGCCTCACAGATACGCAGTATTTT CASSVTPSLTDTQYF
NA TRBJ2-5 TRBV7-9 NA TGTGCCAGCAGCCCTTTCGGGGGAGTAGGGGAGACCCAGTACTTC CASSPFGGVGETQYF
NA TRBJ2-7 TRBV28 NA TGTGCCAGCAGTTTTCGGCTTTCCTCCTACGAGCAGTACTTC CASSFRLSSYEQYF
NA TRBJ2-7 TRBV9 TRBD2 TGTGCCAGCAGCGTAGAGGTCGGGAGGGCCCCCTACGAGCAGTACTTC CASSVEVGRAPYEQYF